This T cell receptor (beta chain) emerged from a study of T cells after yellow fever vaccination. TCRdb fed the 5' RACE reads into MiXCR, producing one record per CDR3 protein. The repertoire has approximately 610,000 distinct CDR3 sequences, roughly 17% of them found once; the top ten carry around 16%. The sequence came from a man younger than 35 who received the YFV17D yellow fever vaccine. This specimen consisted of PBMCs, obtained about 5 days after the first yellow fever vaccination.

This CDR3 is CASSPANEETQYF. CDR3 DNA: TGTGCCAGCAGCCCAGCGAACGAAGAGACCCAGTACTTC. The genes are TRBV6-1 and TRBJ2-5; D not certain. The CDR3 extends over 13 amino acids. Germline values: CDR1 MNHNS, CDR2 SASEGT. Trimming pared 6 bases from V and 3 bases from J, leaving 11 bases between.